This TCR beta chain comes out of a study of regulatory T cells in long-lasting Graves disease (dated by TCRdb to about 2021). About the full investigation: Newly diagnosed Graves' disease patients had taken antithyroid drugs for less than 3 months. TCR sequencing covered some 13 persistent and 20 or so newly diagnosed Graves' disease patients, 33 samples in total. The study was conducted in China and was registered as a clinical trial. Patients with persistent Graves' disease were compared with patients with newly diagnosed Graves' disease using TCR sequencing and RNA sequencing of peripheral blood. What the authors observed across the whole study: Preferential use of TRBV28, TRBJ1-2 and TRBJ2-5 was observed in persistent disease, whereas TRBV20-1 and TRBJ2-1 were favored in newly diagnosed disease. The authors noted that the small sample size was a limitation that may lower accuracy. Sequencing and analysis were restricted to the TCR beta chain. Compared with newly diagnosed patients, patients with persistent Graves' disease had lower TCR Shannon entropy and fewer highly expanded clones, which suggests clonal expansion. A larger number of public clonotypes was shared among persistent patients (over 2,500) than among newly diagnosed patients (roughly 930). Peripheral blood alone was examined, since thyroid tissue, which constituted the primary lesion, could not be accessed.

This clonotype showed up many times. Its antigen specificity is not known. Base-call qualities are not available, and no considerably larger clone is one nucleotide away. The time point tag for this specimen amounts to: newly diagnosed GD, antithyroid drugs for less than 3 months. For both TCR sequencing and RNA sequencing, RNA was extracted from PBMCs using TRIzol. The diagnosis of Graves' disease was made according to American Thyroid Association guidelines. The patients came from an endocrinology department in Xi'an, China. Each patient gave about 9.1 milliliters of peripheral blood, collected in an EDTA anticoagulant tube. Ficoll Paque Plus density gradient separation was used to isolate PBMCs, and no further T cell sorting was done. An Agilent 2100 Bioanalyzer and agarose gel were used to check RNA quality, and a NanoDrop 2000 was used to measure RNA concentration. The CDR3 runs 11 residues from the cysteine to the phenylalanine. Only the CDR3 region is kept as DNA, spanning 33 bases read in frame from base 1. CDR1 is given as LGHDT and CDR2 as YNNKEL, both from the germline V gene (reference sequence). V is reduced by 3 bases and J by 9 bases, leaving a spacing of 6 bases between them.

Library preparation employed multiplex PCR. TCRdb lists the instrument as Illumina HiSeq 4000. CDR3 regions were amplified by Arm-PCR with iRepertoire HTBI primers to construct TCR beta libraries. PCR products were gel purified before sequencing. On the study's bioinformatics: A total of 62 TRBV and some 15 TRBJ segments were identified across samples and were used for gene usage analysis of CDR3 amino acid clonotypes. Filtered high-quality paired reads were merged into contigs using COPE and FqMerger. BLAST was used to align contigs to IMGT TRBV, TRBD and TRBJ reference genes, and CDR3 was defined according to IMGT. Highly expanded clones were defined as clonotypes with a frequency above 0.1%. Shannon entropy served as the measure of repertoire diversity, while the Gini coefficient captured V-J evenness. A clonotype found in more than one individual was treated as public. TCRdb cleaned the public reads at Q25 with fastp, built clones with MiXCR and kept in-frame beta chains. Entries that share a CDR3 protein sequence are merged under the most common genes and DNA. The V and J calls and clone size come from TCRdb's table, not from the authors' own analysis. In this sample the table shows 370,000 or so distinct CDR3 sequences, roughly 15% of which occur a single time. Roughly 21% of the sample comes from the top ten.

These data also featured in a second study, about T cells in Graves' hyperthyroidism and ophthalmopathy. As the second paper documents: Stable Graves' hyperthyroidism was defined as the absence of progression to ophthalmopathy over 18 months of follow-up. The hyperthyroidism patients were between 18 and 65 years old and newly diagnosed, with a disease duration of less than 2 months. Patients with uncontrolled infections, other autoimmune diseases, pregnancy or lactation were excluded. Diagnoses were established on the basis of clinical symptoms, serum thyroxine and TRAb, thyroid ultrasound, and orbital computed tomography. The first round of RT-PCR for the TCR CDR3 was performed with the HTBI primer set and the Qiagen OneStep RT-PCR kit. Blood samples also contained most of the expanded thyroid clonotypes (frequency above 0.001), which suggests that blood repertoires may reflect thyroid immune responses. A model built on a 13 V-J signature distinguished ophthalmopathy from stable hyperthyroidism, reaching 85% to 90% sensitivity and 81.08% specificity in cross-validation and 80%/75% in testing. In validation, progression to ophthalmopathy was predicted by the model with 55% to 71% sensitivity and approximately 78% specificity, a median of 6.5 months before onset. To identify distinguishing TCR V-J signatures, a discovery cohort of around 98 patients was used, comprising 43 with Graves' ophthalmopathy and roughly 60 with stable Graves' hyperthyroidism. Whether ophthalmopathy could be predicted prospectively was tested in an independent validation cohort made up of 18 hyperthyroidism patients plus 17 patients who later progressed to ophthalmopathy. The approximately 97 discovery patients were randomly divided into training and test sets at a 7:3 ratio. The study also compared thyroid tissue and blood T-cell repertoires from a handful of Graves' hyperthyroidism patients. After blood sampling, hyperthyroidism patients were treated with methimazole at a starting dose of 30 mg daily, and ophthalmopathy patients were treated with high-dose intravenous methylprednisolone. The libraries were constructed in a second round of multiplex PCR and then size-selected and purified. Libraries were sequenced paired-end with 100 bp reads on an Illumina HiSeq2000. SOAPnuke was used to process the raw data, with reads discarded if the reads contained adapters or uncalled bases, had a mean Phred below 15, or lacked an exact constant-primer or identifier match. COPE v1.2.5 was used to merge high-quality paired reads, and clonotypes were defined as unique nucleotide sequences. MiTCR v1.1 was used to align the clonotypes against IMGT TRBV, TRBD and TRBJ reference segments. The analysis was restricted to V-J combinations with a frequency above 0.0001, which together covered roughly 99% of the repertoires. A TCS score was defined as the ratio between F50 (clonal expansion) and ExV (chaos), using BLOSUM62-based TCRdist between CDR3 peptides within each V-J. Welch's t-statistics and random forest reduced 500 to 550 V-J features to 13, which were used in a naive Bayes classifier (R e1071). No statistical method was used to fix the sample size in advance, and group allocation was not hidden from the investigators. The paper describes TCR Vbeta CDR3 sequencing of some 130 peripheral blood samples, made up of some 40 ophthalmopathy patients, roughly 75 hyperthyroidism patients and 17 progressor patients.

The sequence links TRBV3-1 to TRBJ2-1, with no confidently assigned D gene. The source is a woman aged 18 to 35 with Graves disease. Donor details come from another sample of the same person, matched by shared clones. The sample here was peripheral blood mononuclear cells (PBMCs), taken at new diagnosis, from a patient treated with antithyroid drugs. The DNA sequence is given as TGTGCCAGCAGCCACTCTGGTGAGCAGTTCTTC. Its coded protein is CASSHSGEQFF.